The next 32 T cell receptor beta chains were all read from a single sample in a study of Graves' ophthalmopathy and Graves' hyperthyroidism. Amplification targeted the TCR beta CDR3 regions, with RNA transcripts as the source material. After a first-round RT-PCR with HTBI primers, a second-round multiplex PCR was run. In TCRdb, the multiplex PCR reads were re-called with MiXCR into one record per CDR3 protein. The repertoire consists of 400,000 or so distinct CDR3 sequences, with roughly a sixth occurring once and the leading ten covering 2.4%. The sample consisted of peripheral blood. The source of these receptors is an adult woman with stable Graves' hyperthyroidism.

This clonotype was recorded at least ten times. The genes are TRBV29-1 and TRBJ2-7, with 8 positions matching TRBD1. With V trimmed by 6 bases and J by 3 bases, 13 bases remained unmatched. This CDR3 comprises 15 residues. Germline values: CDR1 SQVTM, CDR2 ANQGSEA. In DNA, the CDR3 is TGCAGCGTGGGCCATCTAGGACAGGGTGTCTACGAGCAGTACTTC. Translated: CSVGHLGQGVYEQYF.

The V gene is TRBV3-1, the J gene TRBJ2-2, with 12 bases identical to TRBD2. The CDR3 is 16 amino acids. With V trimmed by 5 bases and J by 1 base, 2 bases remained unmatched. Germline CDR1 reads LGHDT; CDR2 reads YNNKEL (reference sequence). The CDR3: CASSRLAGVNTGELFF. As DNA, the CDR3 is TGTGCCAGCAGCAGACTAGCGGGAGTGAACACCGGGGAGCTGTTTTTT.

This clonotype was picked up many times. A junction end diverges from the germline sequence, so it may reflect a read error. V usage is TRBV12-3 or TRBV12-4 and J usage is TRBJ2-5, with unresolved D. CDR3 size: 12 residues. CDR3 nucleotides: TGTGCCAGCCGTTTAGGTGTGGAGACCCAGTACTTC. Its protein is CASRLGVETQYF.

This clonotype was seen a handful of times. The CDR3 here is CASSPGQGIGNTIYF. CDR3 in DNA: TGTGCCAGCAGCCCAGGACAGGGGATAGGAAACACCATATATTTT. This sequence joins TRBV14 and TRBJ1-3, with 9 bases matching TRBD1. The ends lost 4 bases at V and 4 bases at J; junction bases unmatched: 5. The germline V gene has CDR1 SGHDN and CDR2 FVKESK. CDR3 length equals 15 residues.

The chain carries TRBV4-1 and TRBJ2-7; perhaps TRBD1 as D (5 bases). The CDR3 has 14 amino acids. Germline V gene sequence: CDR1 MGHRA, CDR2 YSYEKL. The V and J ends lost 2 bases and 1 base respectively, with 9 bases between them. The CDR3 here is CASSQSQGSYEQYF. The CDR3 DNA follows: TGCGCCAGCAGCCAAAGCCAGGGTTCCTACGAGCAGTACTTC.

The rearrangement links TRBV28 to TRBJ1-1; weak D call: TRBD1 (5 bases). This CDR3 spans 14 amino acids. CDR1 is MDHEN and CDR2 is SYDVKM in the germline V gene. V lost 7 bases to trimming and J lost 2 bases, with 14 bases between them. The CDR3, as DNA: TGTGCCAGCACCGAACGGGGACTCAACACTGAAGCTTTCTTT. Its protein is CASTERGLNTEAFF.

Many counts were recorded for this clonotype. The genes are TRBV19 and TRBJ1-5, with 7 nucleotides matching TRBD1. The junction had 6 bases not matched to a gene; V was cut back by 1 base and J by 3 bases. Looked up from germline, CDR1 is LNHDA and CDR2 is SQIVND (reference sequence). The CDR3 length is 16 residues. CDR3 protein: CASSIAVGQINQPQHF. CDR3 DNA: TGTGCCAGTAGTATAGCGGTGGGACAGATCAATCAGCCCCAGCATTTT. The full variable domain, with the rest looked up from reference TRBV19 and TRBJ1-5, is DGGITQSPKYLFRKEGQNVTLSCEQNLNHDAMYWYRQDPGQGLRLIYYSQIVNDFQKGDIAEGYSVSREKKESFPLTVTSAQKNPTAFYLCASSIAVGQINQPQHFGDGTRLSIL.

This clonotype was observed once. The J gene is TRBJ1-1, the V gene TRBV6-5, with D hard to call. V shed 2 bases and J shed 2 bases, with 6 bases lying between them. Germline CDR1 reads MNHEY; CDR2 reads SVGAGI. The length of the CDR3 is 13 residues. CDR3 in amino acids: CASSYKSNTEAFF. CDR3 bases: TGTGCCAGCAGTTACAAGAGTAACACTGAAGCTTTCTTT.

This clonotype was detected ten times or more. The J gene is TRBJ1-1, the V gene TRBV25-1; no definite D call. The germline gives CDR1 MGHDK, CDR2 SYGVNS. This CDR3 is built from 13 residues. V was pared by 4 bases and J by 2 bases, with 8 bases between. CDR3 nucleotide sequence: TGTGCCAGCAGTGGGCCCCTAAACACTGAAGCTTTCTTT. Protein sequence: CASSGPLNTEAFF.

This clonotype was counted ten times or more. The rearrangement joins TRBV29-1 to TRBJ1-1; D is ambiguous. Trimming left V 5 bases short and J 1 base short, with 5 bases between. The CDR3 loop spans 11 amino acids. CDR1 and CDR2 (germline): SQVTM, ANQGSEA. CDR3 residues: CSVSKNTEAFF. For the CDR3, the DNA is TGCAGCGTTTCAAAGAACACTGAAGCTTTCTTT.

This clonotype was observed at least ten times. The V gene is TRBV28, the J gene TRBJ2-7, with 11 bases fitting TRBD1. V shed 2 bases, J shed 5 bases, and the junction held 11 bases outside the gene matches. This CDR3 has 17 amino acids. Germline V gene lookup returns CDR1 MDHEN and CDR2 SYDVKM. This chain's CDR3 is CASSLPPGGTGGHEQYF. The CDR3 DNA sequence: TGTGCCAGCAGTTTACCCCCCGGCGGGACAGGGGGACACGAGCAGTACTTC.

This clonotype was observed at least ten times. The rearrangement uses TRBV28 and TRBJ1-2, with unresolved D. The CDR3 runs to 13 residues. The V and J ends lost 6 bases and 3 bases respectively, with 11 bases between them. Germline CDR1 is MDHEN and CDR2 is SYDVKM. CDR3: CASSIRGDYGYTF. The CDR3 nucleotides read TGTGCCAGCAGCATCCGGGGAGACTATGGCTACACCTTC.

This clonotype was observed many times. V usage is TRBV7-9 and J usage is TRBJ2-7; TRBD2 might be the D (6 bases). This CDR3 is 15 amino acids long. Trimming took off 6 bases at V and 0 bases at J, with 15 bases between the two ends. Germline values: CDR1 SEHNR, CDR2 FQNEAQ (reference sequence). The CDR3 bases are TGTGCCAGCAGTATCATAGGGAGGAGCTCCTACGAGCAGTACTTC. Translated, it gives CASSIIGRSSYEQYF.

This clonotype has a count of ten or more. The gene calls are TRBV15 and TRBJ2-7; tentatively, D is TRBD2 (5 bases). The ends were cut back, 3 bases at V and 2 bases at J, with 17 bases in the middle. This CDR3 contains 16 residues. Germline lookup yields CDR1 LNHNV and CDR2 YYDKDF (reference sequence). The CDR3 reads CATSRSDYQKPYEQYF. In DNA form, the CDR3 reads TGTGCCACCAGCAGGAGTGACTATCAAAAACCCTACGAGCAGTACTTC.

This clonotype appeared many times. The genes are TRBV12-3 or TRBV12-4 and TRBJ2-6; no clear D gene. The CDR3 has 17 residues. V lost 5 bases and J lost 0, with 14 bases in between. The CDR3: CASSPTQSSSGANVLTF. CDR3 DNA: TGTGCCAGCAGTCCGACACAAAGTAGCTCTGGGGCCAACGTCCTGACTTTC.

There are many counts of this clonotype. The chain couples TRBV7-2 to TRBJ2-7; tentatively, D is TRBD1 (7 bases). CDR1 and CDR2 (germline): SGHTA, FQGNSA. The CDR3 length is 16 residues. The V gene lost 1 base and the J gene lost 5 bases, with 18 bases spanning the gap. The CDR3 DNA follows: TGTGCCAGCAGCTTAGGGCGCGGAGGGGGCAACAACGAGCAGTACTTC. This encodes CASSLGRGGGNNEQYF.

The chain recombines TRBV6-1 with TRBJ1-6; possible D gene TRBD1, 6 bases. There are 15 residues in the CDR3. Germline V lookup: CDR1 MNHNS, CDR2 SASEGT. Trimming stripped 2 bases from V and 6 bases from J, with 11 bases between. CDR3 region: CASSEPQGGNSPLHF. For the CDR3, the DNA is TGTGCCAGCAGTGAACCACAGGGAGGTAATTCACCCCTCCACTTT.

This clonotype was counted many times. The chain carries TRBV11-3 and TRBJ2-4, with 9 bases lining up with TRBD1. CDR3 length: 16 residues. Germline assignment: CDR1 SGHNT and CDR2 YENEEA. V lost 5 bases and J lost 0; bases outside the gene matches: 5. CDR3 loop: CASSNHRGLAKNIQYF. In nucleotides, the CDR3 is TGTGCCAGCAGCAATCACAGGGGGCTAGCCAAAAACATTCAGTACTTC.

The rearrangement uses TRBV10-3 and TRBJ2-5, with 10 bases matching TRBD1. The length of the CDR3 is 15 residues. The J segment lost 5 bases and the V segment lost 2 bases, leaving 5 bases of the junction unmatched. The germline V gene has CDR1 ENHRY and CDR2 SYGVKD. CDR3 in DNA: TGTGCCATCAGTGAGGGGACAGGGGTCCCTGAGACCCAGTACTTC. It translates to CAISEGTGVPETQYF.

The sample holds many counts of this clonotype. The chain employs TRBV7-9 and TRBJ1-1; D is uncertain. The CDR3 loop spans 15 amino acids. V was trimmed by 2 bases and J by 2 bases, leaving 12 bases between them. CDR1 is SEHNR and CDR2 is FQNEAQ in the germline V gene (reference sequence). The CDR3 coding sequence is TGTGCCAGCAGCTTATTACTACGGGTAAACACTGAAGCTTTCTTT. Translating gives CASSLLLRVNTEAFF.

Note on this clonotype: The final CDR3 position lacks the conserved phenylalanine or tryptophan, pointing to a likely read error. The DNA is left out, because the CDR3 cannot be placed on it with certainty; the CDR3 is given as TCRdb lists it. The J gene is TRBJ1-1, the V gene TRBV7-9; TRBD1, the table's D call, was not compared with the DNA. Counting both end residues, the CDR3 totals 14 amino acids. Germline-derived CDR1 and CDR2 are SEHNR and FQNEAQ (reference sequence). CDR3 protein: CASSAPDRPTEACV.

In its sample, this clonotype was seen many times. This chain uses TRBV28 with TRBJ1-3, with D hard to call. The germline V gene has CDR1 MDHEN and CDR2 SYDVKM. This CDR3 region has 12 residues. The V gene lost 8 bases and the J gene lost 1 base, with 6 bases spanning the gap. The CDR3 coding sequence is TGTGCCAGCTCGGGGTCTGGAAACACCATATATTTT. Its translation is CASSGSGNTIYF.

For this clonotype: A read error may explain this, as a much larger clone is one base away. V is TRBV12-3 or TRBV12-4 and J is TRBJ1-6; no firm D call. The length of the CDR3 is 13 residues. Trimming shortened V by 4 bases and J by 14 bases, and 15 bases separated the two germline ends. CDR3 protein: CASSSPSLETLHF. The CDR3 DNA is TGTGCCAGCAGTTCCCCCTCGTTGGAGACCCTCCACTTT.

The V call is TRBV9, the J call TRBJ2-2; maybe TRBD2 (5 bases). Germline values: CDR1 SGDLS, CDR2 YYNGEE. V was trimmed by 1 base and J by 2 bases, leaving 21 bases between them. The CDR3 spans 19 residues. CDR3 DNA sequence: TGTGCCAGCAGCGTAAATCCCACTAGGACCCAGCCAAACACCGGGGAGCTGTTTTTT. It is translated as CASSVNPTRTQPNTGELFF.

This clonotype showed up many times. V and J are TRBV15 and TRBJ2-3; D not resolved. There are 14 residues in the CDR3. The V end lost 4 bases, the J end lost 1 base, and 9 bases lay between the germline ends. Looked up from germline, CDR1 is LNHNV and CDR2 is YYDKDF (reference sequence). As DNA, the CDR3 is TGTGCCACCAGCACCGGATCTCGCACAGATACGCAGTATTTT. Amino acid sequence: CATSTGSRTDTQYF.

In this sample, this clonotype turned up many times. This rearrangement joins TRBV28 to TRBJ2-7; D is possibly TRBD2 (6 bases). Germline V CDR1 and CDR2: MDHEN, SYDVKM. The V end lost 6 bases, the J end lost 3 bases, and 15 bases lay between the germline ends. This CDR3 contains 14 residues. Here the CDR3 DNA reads TGTGCCAGCAGGAATCATGCGGGAATCTACGAGCAGTACTTC. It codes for CASRNHAGIYEQYF.

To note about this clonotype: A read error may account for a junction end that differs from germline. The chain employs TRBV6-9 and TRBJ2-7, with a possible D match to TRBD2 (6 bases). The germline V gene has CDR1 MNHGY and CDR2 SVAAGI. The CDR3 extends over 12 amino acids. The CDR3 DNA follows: TGCGCCAGCGGGCTATTGGGATACGATCAGTACTTC. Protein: CASGLLGYDQYF.

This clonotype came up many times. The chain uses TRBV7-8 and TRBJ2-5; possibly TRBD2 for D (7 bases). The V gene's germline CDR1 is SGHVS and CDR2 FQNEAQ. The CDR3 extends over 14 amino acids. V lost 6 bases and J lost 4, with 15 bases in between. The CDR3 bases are TGTGCCAGCAGTCTTACAGGGAGGGGAGAGACCCAGTACTTC. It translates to CASSLTGRGETQYF.

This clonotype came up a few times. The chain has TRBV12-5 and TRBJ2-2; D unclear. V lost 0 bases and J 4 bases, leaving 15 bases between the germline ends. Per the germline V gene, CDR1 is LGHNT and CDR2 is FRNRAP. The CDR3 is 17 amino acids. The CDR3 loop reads CASGLVLLQESTGELFF. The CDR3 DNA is TGTGCTAGTGGTTTGGTATTGTTGCAGGAGAGCACCGGGGAGCTGTTTTTT.

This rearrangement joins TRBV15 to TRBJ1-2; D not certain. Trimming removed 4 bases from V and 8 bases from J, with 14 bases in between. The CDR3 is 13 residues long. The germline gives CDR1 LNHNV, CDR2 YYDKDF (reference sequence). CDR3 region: CATSTRTEAGYTF. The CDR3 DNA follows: TGTGCCACCAGCACGAGAACCGAGGCCGGCTACACCTTC.

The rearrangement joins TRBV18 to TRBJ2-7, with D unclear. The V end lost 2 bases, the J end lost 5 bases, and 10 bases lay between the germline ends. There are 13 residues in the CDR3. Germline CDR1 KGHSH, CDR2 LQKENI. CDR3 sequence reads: CASSPAKAHEQYF. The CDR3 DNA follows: TGTGCCAGCTCACCAGCCAAGGCCCACGAGCAGTACTTC.

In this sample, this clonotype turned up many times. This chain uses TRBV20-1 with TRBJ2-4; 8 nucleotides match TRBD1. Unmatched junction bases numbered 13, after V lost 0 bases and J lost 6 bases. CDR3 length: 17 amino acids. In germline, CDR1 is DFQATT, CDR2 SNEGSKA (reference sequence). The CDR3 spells CSARDLRQGTLVNIQYF. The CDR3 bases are TGCAGTGCTAGAGATCTGAGACAGGGGACGTTAGTAAACATTCAGTACTTC.